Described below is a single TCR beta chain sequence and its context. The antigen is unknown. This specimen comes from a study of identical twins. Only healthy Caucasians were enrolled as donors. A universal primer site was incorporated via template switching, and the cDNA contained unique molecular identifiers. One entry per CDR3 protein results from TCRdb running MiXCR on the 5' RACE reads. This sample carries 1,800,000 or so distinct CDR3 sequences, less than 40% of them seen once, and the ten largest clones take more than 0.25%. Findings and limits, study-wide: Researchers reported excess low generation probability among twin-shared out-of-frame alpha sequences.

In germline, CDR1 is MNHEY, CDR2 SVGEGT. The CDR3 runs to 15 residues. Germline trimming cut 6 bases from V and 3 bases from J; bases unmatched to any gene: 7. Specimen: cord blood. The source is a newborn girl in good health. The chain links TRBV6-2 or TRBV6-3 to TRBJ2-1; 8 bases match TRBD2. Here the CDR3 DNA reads TGTGCCAGCAGGGGGGGACTAGGGGTCTACAATGAGCAGTTCTTC. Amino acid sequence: CASRGGLGVYNEQFF.